The rows below give T cell receptor beta chains drawn from one sample of a study of blood T cells in healthy people across ages. TCRdb processed the 5' RACE reads anew with MiXCR; each CDR3 protein has one entry. The sample lists about 1.5 million distinct CDR3 sequences; approximately 40% were seen once. Specimen: blood. These receptors were taken from a woman in her late teens or twenties in good health. CDR3s include the opening cysteine and the closing phenylalanine or tryptophan. A D gene is named only where the DNA matches it firmly. The size entry is marked missing in some rows and otherwise reads once, few, many or a size class.

V	length	size	J	D	DNA	CDR3
TRBV5-4	17	few	TRBJ2-3	TRBD1	TGTGCCAGCAGGGCGCTGGGAGGGACAGGGGTGGCAGATACGCAGTATTTT	CASRALGGTGVADTQYF
TRBV24-1	14	.	TRBJ1-2	.	TGTGCCACCAGTGATTTGAGCGGGTCGTACGGCTACACCTTC	CATSDLSGSYGYTF
TRBV19	14	once	TRBJ2-7	.	TGTGCCAGTAGTAATACCGGACTCGACTTCGAGCAGTACTTC	CASSNTGLDFEQYF
TRBV28	14	few	TRBJ1-1	.	TGTGCCAGCAGTGAGACGGACAGAATCACTGAAGCTTTCTTT	CASSETDRITEAFF
TRBV4-2	17	few	TRBJ2-3	TRBD2	TGTGCCAGCAGCCAAGGATGGGAGCGGGATGGCACAGATACGCAGTATTTT	CASSQGWERDGTDTQYF
TRBV18	12	.	TRBJ1-4	.	TGTGCCAGCGCACCGGGGGGCGAAAAACTGTTTTTT	CASAPGGEKLFF
TRBV29-1	13	few	TRBJ1-2	.	TGCAGCGTTACAGGGAAGTCGGTCTATGGCTACACCTTC	CSVTGKSVYGYTF
TRBV24-1	14	.	TRBJ2-7	.	TGTGCCACCAGTGATGCAGGATCCTACAATGAGCAGTACTTC	CATSDAGSYNEQYF
TRBV27	12	many	TRBJ2-1	.	TGCGCCAGCAGCTTGTGGGGCAATGAGCAGTTCTTC	CASSLWGNEQFF
TRBV7-2	15	few	TRBJ2-1	TRBD2	TGTGCCAGCAGCCACCCCGGGACTAGCTACAATGAGCAGTTCTTC	CASSHPGTSYNEQFF
TRBV28	13	once	TRBJ1-2	.	TGTGCCAGCAGTCTATTGGGGAGGTATGGCTACACCTTC	CASSLLGRYGYTF
TRBV11-1	14	.	TRBJ2-2	.	TGTGCCAGCCGAAAAGACGCGAACACCGGGGAGCTGTTTTTT	CASRKDANTGELFF
TRBV5-6	14	.	TRBJ1-1	.	TGTGCCGGCAGACCCGACAGAACGAACACTGAAGCTTTCTTT	CAGRPDRTNTEAFF
TRBV20-1	14	.	TRBJ1-2	.	TGCGGTGCTAGCCCCCCAGGGCTGAACTATGGCTACACCTTC	CGASPPGLNYGYTF
TRBV2	14	.	TRBJ2-7	.	TGTGCCAGCAGACCCCCGGGACAAGCCTACGAGCAGTACTTC	CASRPPGQAYEQYF
TRBV7-9	16	.	TRBJ2-1	.	TGTGCCAGTACCGAGAGAGGTGGCCAGGCCTACAATGGGCAGTTCTTC	CASTERGGQAYNGQFF
TRBV25-1	15	.	TRBJ1-6	TRBD1	TGTGCCAGCAGTGAATCCCACAGGGGTAATTCAACCCTCCACTTT	CASSESHRGNSTLHF
TRBV10-3	16	.	TRBJ2-1	TRBD2	TGTGCCATCACCCCAGGACTAGCGGGGAAATACAATGAGCAGTTCTTC	CAITPGLAGKYNEQFF
TRBV6-4	12	.	TRBJ2-1	.	TGTGCCAGCAGTGGAGCGGGTCATGAGCAGTTCTTC	CASSGAGHEQFF
TRBV7-6	13	few	TRBJ2-7	.	TGTGCCAGCAGCCCCACTACCTCCTACGAGCAGTACTTC	CASSPTTSYEQYF
TRBV4-1	12	.	TRBJ1-2	.	TGCGCCAGCAGCCTGGCGGACGGGGGCTACACCTTC	CASSLADGGYTF
TRBV2	13	few	TRBJ2-7	.	TGTGCCAGCATAAGTCTCCCCTCCTACGAGCAGTACTTC	CASISLPSYEQYF
TRBV29-1	11	many	TRBJ2-1	.	TGCAGCGTTGACAGATACAATGAGCAGTTCTTC	CSVDRYNEQFF
TRBV20-1	11	.	TRBJ1-2	.	TGCAGTGCTGGGTTGGGGGTGGGCTACACCTTC	CSAGLGVGYTF
TRBV4-1	15	.	TRBJ2-1	TRBD2	TGCGCCAACATCCAGACTAGCGGGGGTCCCAATGAGCAGTTCTTC	CANIQTSGGPNEQFF